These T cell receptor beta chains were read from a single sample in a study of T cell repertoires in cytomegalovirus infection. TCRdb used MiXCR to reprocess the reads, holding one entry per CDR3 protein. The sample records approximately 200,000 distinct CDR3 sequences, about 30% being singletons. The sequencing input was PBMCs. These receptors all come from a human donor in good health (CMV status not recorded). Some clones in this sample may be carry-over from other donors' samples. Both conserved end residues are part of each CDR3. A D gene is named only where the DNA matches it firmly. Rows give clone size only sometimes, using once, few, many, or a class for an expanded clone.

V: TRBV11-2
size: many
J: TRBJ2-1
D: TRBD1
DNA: TGTGCCAGCAGCTTGGGACAGGGGGACCTCAATGAGCAGTTCTTC
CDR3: CASSLGQGDLNEQFF

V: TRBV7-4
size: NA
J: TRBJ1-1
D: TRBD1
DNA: TGTGCCAGCAGCCGCCTTGGACAGGGGGACACTGAAGCTTTCTTT
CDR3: CASSRLGQGDTEAFF

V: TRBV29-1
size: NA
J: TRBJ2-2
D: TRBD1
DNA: TGCAGCGTGGGACAGGGGAGCACCGGGGAGCTGTTTTTT
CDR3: CSVGQGSTGELFF

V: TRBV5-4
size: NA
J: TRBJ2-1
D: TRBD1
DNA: TGTGCCAGCAGCCCCCGGGACAGCTACAATGAGCAGTTCTTC
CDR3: CASSPRDSYNEQFF

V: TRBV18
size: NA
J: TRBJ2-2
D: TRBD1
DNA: TGTGCCAGCTCACGAAGACAGGGGGCAGACACCGGGGAGCTGTTTTTT
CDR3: CASSRRQGADTGELFF

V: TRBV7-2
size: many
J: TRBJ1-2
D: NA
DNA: TGTGCCAGCAGCATTAGACCGAGCGGCTACACCTTC
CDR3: CASSIRPSGYTF

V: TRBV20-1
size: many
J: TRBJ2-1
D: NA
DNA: TGCAGTGCTAGAAACTTTCAGGGGCTCCTCTGGGACAATGAGCAGTTCTTC
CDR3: CSARNFQGLLWDNEQFF

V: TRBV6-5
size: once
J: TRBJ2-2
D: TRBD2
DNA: TGTGCCAGCAGCATGGGGGGGAAACTCACCGGGGAGCTGTTTTTT
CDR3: CASSMGGKLTGELFF

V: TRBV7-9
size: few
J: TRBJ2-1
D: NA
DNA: TGTGCCAGCAGCTCACCTACCTCCTACAATGAGCAGTTCTTC
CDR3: CASSSPTSYNEQFF

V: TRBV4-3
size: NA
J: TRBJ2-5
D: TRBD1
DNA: TGCGCCAGCAGCCAGGGGACAGGGGCCCAAGAGACCCAGCACTTC
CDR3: CASSQGTGAQETQHF

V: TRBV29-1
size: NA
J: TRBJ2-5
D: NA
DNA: TGCAGCGTTGTTACCGGACGGGACCTTCAAGAGACCCAGTACTTC
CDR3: CSVVTGRDLQETQYF

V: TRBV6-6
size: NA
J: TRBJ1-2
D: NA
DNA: TGTGCCAGCATTTACTCTCCTAACTATGGCTACACCTTC
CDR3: CASIYSPNYGYTF

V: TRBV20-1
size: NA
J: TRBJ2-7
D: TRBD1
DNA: TGCAGTGCTAGACCCCGGGACAGGGTCTACGAGCAGTACTTC
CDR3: CSARPRDRVYEQYF

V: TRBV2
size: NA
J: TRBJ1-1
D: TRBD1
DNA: TGTGCCAGCAGTCGAAATGGACAGGGGGAAGCTTTCTTT
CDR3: CASSRNGQGEAFF

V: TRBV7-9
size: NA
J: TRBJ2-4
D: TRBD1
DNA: TGTGCCAGCAGCTGGAGACAGGGGGCGCAGGGCATTCAGTACTTC
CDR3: CASSWRQGAQGIQYF

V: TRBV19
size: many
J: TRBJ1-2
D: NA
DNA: TGTGCCAGCAGGACGGTAGCTAACTATGGCTACACCTTC
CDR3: CASRTVANYGYTF

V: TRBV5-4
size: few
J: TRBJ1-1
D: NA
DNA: TGTGCCAGCAGCTTTAAGGGGAGCACTGAAGCTTTCTTT
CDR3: CASSFKGSTEAFF

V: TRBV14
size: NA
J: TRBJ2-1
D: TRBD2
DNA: TGTGCCAGCAGCCAAAACCCCATACTAGCGGGGGGGCCGAGTGAGCAGTTCTTC
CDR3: CASSQNPILAGGPSEQFF